The next 27 T cell receptor beta chains were all read from a single sample in a study of T cells of healthy individuals. Using its own MiXCR run on the 5' RACE reads, TCRdb lists one record per CDR3 protein. The table has some 69,000 distinct CDR3 sequences, 15% to 20% seen once. The receptors originated from a human donor in good health.

This clonotype was counted many times. The chain couples TRBV9 to TRBJ2-5; 8 bases align to TRBD2. Trimming removed 4 bases from V and 2 bases from J; junction bases left unmatched: 7. Germline CDR1 reads SGDLS; CDR2 reads YYNGEE. CDR3 length: 15 amino acids. The CDR3 DNA reads as TGTGCCAGCAGCCCGAGGGCTAGCGGGCAAGAGACCCAGTACTTC. Encoded protein: CASSPRASGQETQYF. Full variable domain (missing parts from reference TRBV9 and TRBJ2-5): DSGVTQTPKHLITATGQRVTLRCSPRSGDLSVYWYQQSLDQGLQFLIQYYNGEERAKGNILERFSAQQFPDLHSELNLSSLELGDSALYFCASSPRASGQETQYFGPGTRLLVL.

The chain is built from TRBV27 and TRBJ1-2; maybe TRBD1 (6 bases). This CDR3 spans 15 amino acids. Germline V gives CDR1 MNHEY, CDR2 SMNVEV (reference sequence). The V and J ends lost 6 bases and 4 bases respectively, with 18 bases between them. The DNA for the CDR3 is TGTGCCAGCAGCCCACATGACAGGCCCCTCTATGGCTACACCTTC. Translating gives CASSPHDRPLYGYTF.

This clonotype came up a few times. The chain is built from TRBV2 and TRBJ1-5; the match to TRBD1 covers 8 bases. Trimming at V came to 6 bases and at J to 3 bases, leaving 4 bases not matched to a gene. This CDR3 is 14 amino acids long. The germline gives CDR1 SNHLY, CDR2 FYNNEI. CDR3 sequence reads: CASSGTGNNQPQHF. CDR3 DNA sequence: TGTGCCAGCAGCGGGACAGGCAACAATCAGCCCCAGCATTTT.

The chain joins TRBV7-2 to TRBJ2-3; D perhaps matches TRBD2 (6 bases). This CDR3 has 15 residues. V lost 0 bases, J lost 2 bases, and 9 bases lay in between. Germline CDR1 SGHTA, CDR2 FQGNSA. For the CDR3, the DNA is TGTGCCAGCAGCTTAGCGGCGGGGTCCACAGATACGCAGTATTTT. This encodes CASSLAAGSTDTQYF.

Many counts were recorded for this clonotype. The V call is TRBV9, the J call TRBJ1-1; D gene uncertain. Germline V gene data show CDR1 as SGDLS and CDR2 as YYNGEE. The CDR3 has 14 residues. Trimming removed 0 bases from V and 0 bases from J, with 6 bases in between. The DNA for the CDR3 is TGTGCCAGCAGCGTAGGGGGAATGAACACTGAAGCTTTCTTT. It codes for CASSVGGMNTEAFF.

This clonotype appeared a few times. The V gene is TRBV10-3, the J gene TRBJ2-1, with 11 bases that match TRBD2. Germline V CDR1 and CDR2: ENHRY, SYGVKD. Germline trimming cut 6 bases from V and 7 bases from J; bases unmatched to any gene: 5. The CDR3 is made up of 14 amino acids. As DNA, the CDR3 is TGTGCCATCAGGGGACTAGCGGCGATTAATGAGCAGTTCTTC. It yields the protein CAIRGLAAINEQFF.

The rearrangement links TRBV7-9 to TRBJ1-1; D unclear. This CDR3 is 13 amino acids long. Trimming removed 3 bases at V and 4 bases at J, with 9 bases between. Germline loops: CDR1 SEHNR, CDR2 FQNEAQ (reference sequence). The CDR3 here is CASSLGFGTEAFF. The DNA of the CDR3 is TGTGCCAGCAGCTTGGGATTTGGCACTGAAGCTTTCTTT.

This clonotype was seen a few times. The genes are TRBV29-1 and TRBJ2-7; no firm D call. The V gene's germline CDR1 is SQVTM and CDR2 ANQGSEA. The germline V and J ends were trimmed by 3 bases and 3 bases, with 9 bases remaining between them. This CDR3 comprises 12 residues. CDR3 nucleotide sequence: TGCAGCGTTGATTCGGCCAGCTACGAGCAGTACTTC. As protein: CSVDSASYEQYF.

This clonotype was detected only a few times. This chain links TRBV6-6 with TRBJ2-4; 10 nucleotides line up with TRBD1. The germline CDR1 and CDR2 sequences are MNHNY and SVGAGI (reference sequence). V lost 9 bases, J lost 8 bases, and 10 bases stayed unmatched. The CDR3 covers 14 residues. CDR3 coding DNA: TGTGCCAGTGTTGGAAGGGACAGGGGACACATTCAGTACTTC. This codes for CASVGRDRGHIQYF.

CDR3 protein: CAWSVTGGTQYF. CDR3 DNA sequence: TGTGCCTGGAGTGTCACGGGGGGGACCCAGTACTTC. J is TRBJ2-5 and V is TRBV30; TRBD2 matches at 7 bases. There are 12 residues in the CDR3. CDR1 and CDR2 from the germline V gene are GTSNPN and SVGIG (reference sequence). V dropped 0 bases and J dropped 7; count of bases not matched to a gene: 2.

This chain uses TRBV4-2 with TRBJ2-3; TRBD1 matches 8 bases. This CDR3 spans 15 amino acids. V dropped 2 bases and J dropped 6; count of bases not matched to a gene: 7. CDR1 is LGHNA, CDR2 YNFKEQ, per germline. The CDR3 coding sequence is TGTGCCAGCAGCCAACGGACAGGGACCGAGGATACGCAGTATTTT. It codes for CASSQRTGTEDTQYF.

The rearrangement uses TRBV20-1 and TRBJ2-1, with D perhaps TRBD1 or TRBD2 (6 bases each). This CDR3 comprises 14 residues. Germline CDR1 DFQATT, CDR2 SNEGSKA (reference sequence). V was cut by 1 base and J by 2 bases, with 9 bases left in between. This CDR3 reads CSARGGGPYNEQFF. Here the CDR3 DNA reads TGCAGTGCTAGAGGAGGGGGGCCCTACAATGAGCAGTTCTTC.

The CDR3 loop reads CASSPAGDRAAYEQYF. The CDR3 DNA follows: TGTGCCAGCAGTCCCGCTGGGGACAGGGCGGCCTACGAGCAGTACTTC. This chain joins TRBV28 and TRBJ2-7; 9 bases line up with TRBD1. With V trimmed by 5 bases and J by 2 bases, 10 bases remained unmatched. This CDR3 comprises 16 residues. Germline CDR1 is MDHEN and CDR2 is SYDVKM.

The chain joins TRBV5-1 to TRBJ1-6; 10 bases are a match to TRBD1. This CDR3 is built from 15 residues. The germline gives CDR1 SGHRS, CDR2 YFSETQ. Trimming at V came to 3 bases and at J to 7 bases, leaving 4 bases not matched to a gene. The CDR3 bases are TGCGCCAGCAGCTCGGGACAGGGGCGAAATTCACCCCTCCACTTT. This sequence encodes CASSSGQGRNSPLHF.

At least ten counts were recorded for this clonotype. The chain links TRBV10-3 to TRBJ1-1; 9 nucleotides match TRBD1. V was pared by 0 bases and J by 4 bases, with 6 bases of the junction left unmatched. Germline CDR1 and CDR2: ENHRY and SYGVKD. CDR3 length: 16 residues. CDR3 sequence reads: CAISESGQGIGTEAFF. In DNA form, the CDR3 reads TGTGCCATCAGTGAGTCGGGACAGGGTATCGGCACTGAAGCTTTCTTT.

The V call is TRBV4-2, the J call TRBJ2-5, with TRBD2 as a possible D gene (6 bases). CDR1 is LGHNA, CDR2 YNFKEQ, per germline. Trimming took off 1 base at V and 3 bases at J, with 6 bases between the two ends. The CDR3 has 13 residues. This CDR3 reads CASSQAGEETQYF. The CDR3 DNA is TGTGCCAGCAGCCAAGCGGGAGAAGAGACCCAGTACTTC.

This clonotype was seen a few times. V gene TRBV7-2 combines with J gene TRBJ2-4; possibly TRBD2 for D (5 bases). V was pared by 3 bases and J by 0 bases, with 6 bases between. The CDR3 runs to 14 residues. The V gene's germline CDR1 is SGHTA and CDR2 FQGNSA. The CDR3 coding sequence is TGTGCCAGCAGCTTCGGACTAGCCAAAAACATTCAGTACTTC. Its translation: CASSFGLAKNIQYF.

This clonotype was detected a few times. The CDR3 region is CSAISLAGGSYEQYF. CDR3 bases: TGCAGTGCTATAAGCCTAGCCGGGGGAAGCTACGAGCAGTACTTC. The chain joins TRBV20-1 to TRBJ2-7; D might be TRBD2 (6 bases). This CDR3 is 15 amino acids long. Trimming removed 4 bases from V and 3 bases from J, with 19 bases in between. Germline assignment: CDR1 DFQATT and CDR2 SNEGSKA (reference sequence).

This clonotype has at least ten counts. This rearrangement joins TRBV28 to TRBJ1-5; no definite D call. V lost 3 bases, J lost 7 bases, and 4 bases lay in between. CDR1 MDHEN and CDR2 SYDVKM come from the germline V gene. The CDR3 consists of 11 residues. The CDR3 loop reads CASSFDQPQHF. The CDR3 DNA reads TGTGCCAGCAGTTTCGACCAGCCCCAGCATTTT.

This clonotype was seen ten or more times. The V call is TRBV18, the J call TRBJ1-5, with a possible D match to TRBD1 (5 bases). The CDR3 extends over 15 amino acids. Germline-derived CDR1 and CDR2 are KGHSH and LQKENI. Deletions cut 3 bases from V and 3 bases from J, with 12 bases between. CDR3 in amino acids: CASSPQSGNNQPQHF. CDR3 sequence (DNA): TGTGCCAGCTCACCCCAATCAGGGAACAATCAGCCCCAGCATTTT.

J is TRBJ1-4 and V is TRBV5-1, with D unresolved. Germline V gene sequence: CDR1 SGHRS, CDR2 YFSETQ. The CDR3 is 15 amino acids. Trimming removed 0 bases at V and 7 bases at J, with 13 bases between. The CDR3 DNA sequence: TGCGCCAGCAGCTTGGCCCCCGGGTTAGGTGAAAAACTGTTTTTT. Translation gives CASSLAPGLGEKLFF. Supplemented by reference TRBV5-1 and TRBJ1-4, the full variable domain reads KAGVTQTPRYLIKTRGQQVTLSCSPISGHRSVSWYQQTPGQGLQFLFEYFSETQRNKGNFPGRFSGRQFSNSRSEMNVSTLELGDSALYLCASSLAPGLGEKLFFGSGTQLSVL.

The table lists this clonotype with many counts. The rearrangement uses TRBV7-3 and TRBJ2-5; D gene uncertain. The V gene lost 5 bases and the J gene lost 1 base, with 8 bases spanning the gap. From germline, CDR1 is SGHTA and CDR2 FQGTGA. The CDR3 spans 13 residues. The CDR3 nucleotides read TGTGCCAGCAGCCGTGCGGCCCAAGAGACCCAGTACTTC. This encodes CASSRAAQETQYF.

The chain is built from TRBV10-3 and TRBJ2-2; 10 bases are a match to TRBD2. The V gene's germline CDR1 is ENHRY and CDR2 SYGVKD. Trimming took 6 bases from V and 4 from J; bases not matched to a gene: 8. There are 16 residues in the CDR3. CDR3 amino acids: CAIRMSPSGGTGELFF. CDR3 sequence (DNA): TGTGCCATCAGAATGAGCCCTAGCGGGGGCACCGGGGAGCTGTTTTTT.

In this sample, this clonotype turned up many times. The V and J genes are TRBV30 and TRBJ1-4; 9 bases are a match to TRBD1. With V trimmed by 1 base and J by 9 bases, 6 bases remained unmatched. This CDR3 comprises 14 residues. Per germline, CDR1 GTSNPN and CDR2 SVGIG (reference sequence). CDR3 loop: CAWSEGTGNQKLFF. The CDR3 DNA reads as TGTGCCTGGAGTGAGGGGACAGGGAATCAAAAACTGTTTTTT.

The gene calls are TRBV27 and TRBJ1-2; 12 positions match TRBD1. The CDR3 spans 18 residues. The V gene end was trimmed by 4 bases and the J gene end by 0 bases; junction bases not matched to a gene: 9. Germline V gene sequence: CDR1 MNHEY, CDR2 SMNVEV (reference sequence). The CDR3 DNA is TGTGCCAGCAGTTCCCCCGGGACAGGGGGCCAAGCTAACTATGGCTACACCTTC. This codes for CASSSPGTGGQANYGYTF.

The chain employs TRBV20-1 and TRBJ2-5; 10 nucleotides match TRBD2. The V gene end was trimmed by 6 bases and the J gene end by 5 bases; junction bases not matched to a gene: 9. Germline V CDR1 and CDR2: DFQATT, SNEGSKA (reference sequence). This CDR3 contains 14 residues. The CDR3 protein is CSARAGGPGETQYF. Written as DNA, the CDR3 is TGCAGTGCCCGAGCGGGGGGGCCTGGGGAGACCCAGTACTTC.

This clonotype came up many times. The V and J genes are TRBV9 and TRBJ2-7, with 7 bases lining up with TRBD2. Looked up from germline, CDR1 is SGDLS and CDR2 is YYNGEE. The CDR3 contains 15 residues. The ends lost 2 bases at V and 2 bases at J; junction bases unmatched: 7. The CDR3 sequence is CASSVNTGLAYEQYF. CDR3 in DNA: TGTGCCAGCAGCGTGAACACCGGACTAGCCTACGAGCAGTACTTC.